Below are 15 T cell receptor beta chains sequenced from a single sample in a study of naive CD8 T cells in extremely preterm neonates. Whole-study findings and limits: Relative to older groups, preterm infants had shorter, less trimmed CDR3s with fewer N additions.

Samples were taken at extremely preterm deliveries at about 23-27 weeks of gestation. Their recognized antigens are unknown. The method was immunoSEQ multiplex PCR; TCRdb's version includes in-frame clones alone and lacks a portion of them. The sample shows about 5,000 clones, about 96% of them seen only once. The sample consisted of naive CD8+ T cells from cord blood. All receptors derive from a boy who was born preterm.

The count of this clone is one. The CDR3 DNA reads TGTGCCAGCAGCTTAGGGCAGGGGTATGACTATGGCTACACCTTC. Protein product: CASSLGQGYDYGYTF. This rearrangement joins TRBV11-2 to TRBJ1-2, with D tentatively TRBD1 (6 bases). The V and J ends lost 1 base and 3 bases respectively, with 12 bases between them. The CDR3 has 15 amino acids. Germline V gene data show CDR1 as SGHAT and CDR2 as FQNNGV. Using reference TRBV11-2 and TRBJ1-2 for the parts outside the CDR3, the full variable domain is EAGVAQSPRYKIIEKRQSVAFWCNPISGHATLYWYQQILGQGPKLLIQFQNNGVVDDSQLPKDRFSAERLKGVDSTLKIQPAKLEDSAVYLCASSLGQGYDYGYTFGSGTRLTVV.

This chain links TRBV23-1 with TRBJ2-7, with D maybe TRBD1 (5 bases). TRBV23-1 is an open reading frame, and its role is uncertain. V gave up 0 bases and J gave up 2 bases, with 5 bases separating them. The length of the CDR3 is 13 residues. The CDR3 spells CASSQSGPYEQYF. The DNA of the CDR3 is TGCGCCAGCAGTCAATCGGGGCCCTACGAGCAGTACTTC.

The rearrangement links TRBV4-1 to TRBJ2-5; D uncertain. V was clipped by 4 bases and J by 5 bases, with 11 bases between them. The CDR3 has 13 residues. Germline CDR1 reads MGHRA; CDR2 reads YSYEKL. The CDR3 coding sequence is TGCGCCAGCAGCCGAGCAGTCCGGGAGACCCAGTACTTC. Translated: CASSRAVRETQYF.

This sequence joins TRBV2 and TRBJ2-7, with 10 bases aligning to TRBD2. The length of the CDR3 is 13 residues. Germline CDR1 SNHLY, CDR2 FYNNEI. The ends lost 6 bases at V and 2 bases at J; junction bases unmatched: 1. CDR3 nucleotides: TGTGCCAGCAGGGGGACTAGCGCCTACGAGCAGTACTTC. Translation gives CASRGTSAYEQYF.

The chain is built from TRBV27 and TRBJ2-7, with 9 bases fitting TRBD1. This CDR3 has 11 residues. Germline V gene lookup returns CDR1 MNHEY and CDR2 SMNVEV (reference sequence). Trimming took 8 bases from V and 7 from J; bases not matched to a gene: 3. Here the CDR3 DNA reads TGTGCCAGCCGGACAGGGGTGGAGCAGTACTTC. Translated, it gives CASRTGVEQYF.

This chain uses TRBV11-3 with TRBJ2-5; 7 positions agree with TRBD2. The end of the DNA fits TRBJ2-7 better, so the J call may be wrong. Germline lookup yields CDR1 SGHNT and CDR2 YENEEA. This CDR3 spans 11 amino acids. The CDR3 region is CASSRGDEQYF. CDR3 DNA: TGTGCCAGCAGCCGGGGGGACGAGCAGTACTTC.

The chain joins TRBV6-5 to TRBJ2-2; a weak D match, TRBD2 (6 bases). V was pared by 2 bases and J by 7 bases, with 17 bases between. CDR3 length: 16 residues. From germline, CDR1 is MNHEY and CDR2 SVGAGI. CDR3 nucleotide sequence: TGTGCCAGCAGTTACGTGACGGGAGTTACCGGCGGGGAGCTGTTTTTT. Protein sequence: CASSYVTGVTGGELFF.

This rearrangement joins TRBV9 to TRBJ2-2, with 13 bases lining up with TRBD2. The CDR3 runs 18 residues. Germline CDR1 and CDR2: SGDLS and YYNGEE. Unmatched junction bases numbered 5, after V lost 1 base and J lost 2 bases. The CDR3 DNA reads as TGTGCCAGCAGCGTATTTGGACTAGCGGGAGCCAACACCGGGGAGCTGTTTTTT. It codes for CASSVFGLAGANTGELFF.

J is TRBJ2-5 and V is TRBV14, with D possibly matching TRBD2 (5 bases). The V end was cut by 2 bases, the J end by 6 bases, with 16 bases between. The CDR3 is 15 amino acids. The germline CDR1 and CDR2 sequences are SGHDN and FVKESK. DNA for the CDR3: TGTGCCAGCAGCCAAACGGGGAATTTTGGAAAGACCCAGTACTTC. Its protein is CASSQTGNFGKTQYF.

CDR3 in amino acids: CAWSVSSNQPQHF. The CDR3 region has the DNA TGTGCCTGGAGTGTAAGTAGCAATCAGCCCCAGCATTTT. This chain connects TRBV30 to TRBJ1-5; no firm D call. This CDR3 has 13 residues. Germline V gene data show CDR1 as GTSNPN and CDR2 as SVGIG (reference sequence). Trimming stripped 0 bases from V and 0 bases from J, with 3 bases between.

The chain links TRBV11-2 to TRBJ2-7; the D call may be TRBD1 or TRBD2 (5 bases each). CDR3 length equals 12 residues. Trimming took 4 bases from V and 3 from J, leaving 7 bases between them. The germline V gene encodes CDR1 SGHAT and CDR2 FQNNGV. The CDR3 loop is CASSYGGYEQYF. The DNA of the CDR3 is TGTGCCAGCAGCTATGGGGGCTACGAGCAGTACTTC.

V and J are TRBV4-1 and TRBJ2-1; 7 bases line up with TRBD1. This CDR3 spans 16 amino acids. In germline, CDR1 is MGHRA, CDR2 YSYEKL. V dropped 5 bases and J dropped 7; count of bases not matched to a gene: 14. CDR3 region: CASSISWGQPRNEQFF. For the CDR3, the DNA is TGCGCCAGCAGCATTAGCTGGGGACAGCCCAGGAATGAGCAGTTCTTC.

The V gene is TRBV6-5, the J gene TRBJ2-7; TRBD2 matches 8 bases. CDR1 is MNHEY and CDR2 is SVGAGI in the germline V gene. The CDR3 sequence is 13 residues long. Trimming took 5 bases from V and 5 from J; bases not matched to a gene: 5. Written as DNA, the CDR3 is TGTGCCAGCAGTCCAAGCGGGAGCCACGAGCAGTACTTC. As protein: CASSPSGSHEQYF.

J is TRBJ2-1 and V is TRBV6-5, with unresolved D. Trimming left V 0 bases short and J 0 bases short, with 6 bases between. Germline V CDR1 and CDR2: MNHEY, SVGAGI. This CDR3 has 15 residues. CDR3 nucleotide sequence: TGTGCCAGCAGTTACTCGGACCGCTCCTACAATGAGCAGTTCTTC. Protein: CASSYSDRSYNEQFF.

The chain couples TRBV27 to TRBJ2-5, with 9 positions matching TRBD2. V shed 0 bases, J shed 1 base, and the junction held 0 bases outside the gene matches. This CDR3 is 15 amino acids long. Germline V gene sequence: CDR1 MNHEY, CDR2 SMNVEV (reference sequence). The CDR3: CASSLSSGSQETQYF. CDR3 coding DNA: TGTGCCAGCAGTTTATCTAGCGGGAGCCAAGAGACCCAGTACTTC.